Listed here are 7 T cell receptor beta chains from one sample, sequenced in a study of blood T cell repertoires in COVID-19. Repertoires were generated with immunoSEQ multiplex PCR, while TCRdb's copy carries only in-frame clones and drops some. The sample yields around 100,000 clones, 80% to 90% seen once. The sequencing input was peripheral blood. These TCRs come from a man between 40 and 49 years old with acute or convalescent COVID-19.

This clone appeared a single time. The J gene is TRBJ2-2, the V gene TRBV14, with D possibly TRBD2 on 6 matching bases. Germline V gene sequence: CDR1 SGHDN, CDR2 FVKESK. V gave up 2 bases and J gave up 6 bases, with 10 bases separating them. This CDR3 is built from 14 residues. DNA for the CDR3: TGTGCCAGCAGCCAATACGGGAGAGCCGGGGAGCTGTTTTTT. Residues: CASSQYGRAGELFF.

The chain is built from TRBV5-1 and TRBJ1-2, with a possible D match to TRBD1 (5 bases). The CDR3 is 13 amino acids. Germline V gene lookup returns CDR1 SGHRS and CDR2 YFSETQ. V dropped 3 bases and J dropped 7 bases, with 13 bases sitting between them. CDR3 nucleotides: TGCGCCAGCAGCTCCGGGACTCTGAGTGGCTACACCTTC. Its protein product is CASSSGTLSGYTF.

This clone came up a few times. The chain has TRBV7-2 and TRBJ2-5; 10 bases align to TRBD2. Germline V gene sequence: CDR1 SGHTA, CDR2 FQGNSA. Trimming took 5 bases from V and 1 from J; bases not matched to a gene: 7. This CDR3 spans 16 amino acids. CDR3 DNA: TGTGCCAGCAGCCCCCCGGGACTAGCGTTCCAAGAGACCCAGTACTTC. Protein: CASSPPGLAFQETQYF.

The chain recombines TRBV28 with TRBJ1-5, with TRBD1 matching over 9 bases. Germline trimming cut 4 bases from V and 7 bases from J; bases unmatched to any gene: 8. CDR1 is MDHEN and CDR2 is SYDVKM in the germline V gene. This CDR3 is built from 15 residues. CDR3 nucleotide sequence: TGTGCCAGCAGTTCAGGGACAGGGAGAGGCCAGCCCCAGCATTTT. Its translation is CASSSGTGRGQPQHF.

The chain carries TRBV28 and TRBJ1-2; D unresolved. The germline gives CDR1 MDHEN, CDR2 SYDVKM. This CDR3 comprises 14 residues. With 2 bases removed from V and 2 bases from J, the gap between germline ends came to 9 bases. CDR3 sequence reads: CASSLGRANYGYTF. The CDR3 DNA sequence: TGTGCCAGCAGTTTAGGGAGGGCGAACTATGGCTACACCTTC.

V gene TRBV14 combines with J gene TRBJ2-2, with 7 positions matching TRBD1. This CDR3 region has 16 residues. CDR1 SGHDN and CDR2 FVKESK come from the germline V gene. The trim removed 1 base at V and 1 base at J, leaving 3 bases unmatched. The CDR3 DNA follows: TGTGCCAGCAGCCAAGGATACAGGGGGAACACCGGGGAGCTGTTTTTT. This translates into CASSQGYRGNTGELFF. Drawing the rest from reference TRBV14 and TRBJ2-2, the complete variable domain is EAGVTQFPSHSVIEKGQTVTLRCDPISGHDNLYWYRRVMGKEIKFLLHFVKESKQDESGMPNNRFLAERTGGTYSTLKVQPAELEDSGVYFCASSQGYRGNTGELFFGEGSRLTVL.

This clone was seen only a few times. The chain combines TRBV10-3 with TRBJ1-6; TRBD1 is a possible D gene (5 bases). Per germline, CDR1 ENHRY and CDR2 SYGVKD. Trimming left V 0 bases short and J 7 bases short, with 13 bases between. The CDR3 sequence is 16 residues long. The CDR3 DNA follows: TGTGCCATCAGTGAGTCTCCAGGGAGGAACAATTCACCCCTCCACTTT. It encodes CAISESPGRNNSPLHF.